A selection of T cell receptor beta chains follows, all from one sample in a study of identical twins. TCRdb re-called the 5' RACE reads through MiXCR, storing one row per CDR3 protein. This sample has over 550,000 distinct CDR3 sequences, with about 7.1% found just once. These data were also filed under a second study, of yellow fever vaccine responses in identical twins.

The sample comprised PBMCs. All receptors derive from a woman aged 18-35 years in good health. Each CDR3 is given with its conserved first and last residue. The order of the fields is J gene, V gene, CDR3 protein.

J gene: TRBJ2-2; V gene: TRBV7-6; CDR3 protein: CASSSPYRDTGELFF
J gene: TRBJ2-5; V gene: TRBV18; CDR3 protein: CASSFGLVGQETQYF
J gene: TRBJ1-5; V gene: TRBV6-1; CDR3 protein: CASSEGGPSNQPQHF
J gene: TRBJ2-7; V gene: TRBV3-1; CDR3 protein: CASSQGTGVGEQYF
J gene: TRBJ2-6; V gene: TRBV29-1; CDR3 protein: CSVSQGPLSGANVLTF
J gene: TRBJ1-5; V gene: TRBV5-6; CDR3 protein: CASSLRGRQPQHF
J gene: TRBJ2-3; V gene: TRBV10-3; CDR3 protein: CAIRTLAGAGDTDTQYF
J gene: TRBJ1-1; V gene: TRBV10-3; CDR3 protein: CAISEGGRMNTEAFF
J gene: TRBJ2-1; V gene: TRBV6-1; CDR3 protein: CASGGTSGGVSLGEQFF
J gene: TRBJ1-2; V gene: TRBV4-1; CDR3 protein: CASSQAGEGYTF
J gene: TRBJ2-7; V gene: TRBV29-1; CDR3 protein: CSVGGLAGGYEQYF
J gene: TRBJ2-7; V gene: TRBV18; CDR3 protein: CASSPPNERGDHEQYF
J gene: TRBJ2-3; V gene: TRBV20-1; CDR3 protein: CSAQTSGTKDTQYF
J gene: TRBJ2-1; V gene: TRBV5-1; CDR3 protein: CASSFGGRAEEQFF
J gene: TRBJ1-1; V gene: TRBV3-1; CDR3 protein: CASSQEGPLGAFF
J gene: TRBJ1-1; V gene: TRBV7-8; CDR3 protein: CASSTPQGGGTEAFF
J gene: TRBJ1-2; V gene: TRBV20-1; CDR3 protein: CSASATGPSYGYTF
J gene: TRBJ2-3; V gene: TRBV7-9; CDR3 protein: CASMISGRSDTQYF
J gene: TRBJ1-1; V gene: TRBV11-2; CDR3 protein: CASSSTAATEAFF
J gene: TRBJ2-1; V gene: TRBV15; CDR3 protein: CATSATLGTGEQFF
J gene: TRBJ2-1; V gene: TRBV5-1; CDR3 protein: CASGGQGNEQFF
J gene: TRBJ2-2; V gene: TRBV5-5; CDR3 protein: CASSTGANTGELFF
J gene: TRBJ2-4; V gene: TRBV12-3/TRBV12-4; CDR3 protein: CAGGQGERNIQYF
J gene: TRBJ1-1; V gene: TRBV5-1; CDR3 protein: CASSPDPGQTNTEAFF